The 8 T cell receptor beta chains listed next were all sequenced from one sample in a study of shared clonotypes between healthy human individuals. Data came from immunoSEQ multiplex PCR; TCRdb stores just in-frame clones and leaves some out. The sample yields millions of clones, around 95% seen once. Sequenced input: naive CD4+ T cells sorted from blood. This sample's subset: CD45RA+ positively selected. The source is a man between 18 and 29 years old in good health.

J is TRBJ1-6 and V is TRBV6-7; 8 bases map to TRBD1. TRBV6-7 is classed as an ORF, of uncertain function. This CDR3 is 13 amino acids long. Losses at the gene ends were 7 bases for V and 13 bases for J; bases not matched to a gene: 9. CDR3 bases: TGTGCCAGCACCACAGGGGGGGATGGGCCCCTCCACTTT. Protein product: CASTTGGDGPLHF.

The genes are TRBV6-5 and TRBJ2-1; 7 nucleotides match TRBD1. CDR1 and CDR2 (germline): MNHEY, SVGAGI. The CDR3 sequence is 13 residues long. V shed 6 bases and J 9 bases; nucleotides not matched to a gene: 8. The CDR3 spells CASRLRDSFEQFF. CDR3 DNA: TGTGCCAGCAGACTCCGGGACAGCTTTGAGCAGTTCTTC.

J is TRBJ1-2 and V is TRBV30; 7 positions agree with TRBD1. Germline loops: CDR1 GTSNPN, CDR2 SVGIG (reference sequence). The CDR3 contains 12 residues. Trimming took 4 bases from V and 4 from J; bases not matched to a gene: 3. CDR3 sequence: CAWNAGGYGYTF. The DNA for the CDR3 is TGTGCCTGGAATGCAGGGGGCTATGGCTACACCTTC.

This chain connects TRBV2 to TRBJ1-5; D is unclear. There are 14 residues in the CDR3. The germline V and J ends were trimmed by 0 bases and 6 bases, with 9 bases remaining between them. Germline values: CDR1 SNHLY, CDR2 FYNNEI. The CDR3 DNA is TGTGCCAGCAGTGAAGCCTTCGAGAGTCAGCCCCAGCATTTT. Translation gives CASSEAFESQPQHF.

The V call is TRBV9, the J call TRBJ2-7; D possibly uses TRBD1 or TRBD2 (5 bases each). The CDR3 contains 15 residues. The germline CDR1 and CDR2 sequences are SGDLS and YYNGEE. Trimming stripped 0 bases from V and 1 base from J, with 11 bases between. CDR3 sequence: CASSVAWGTSYEQYF. The CDR3 DNA is TGTGCCAGCAGCGTAGCGTGGGGGACGTCCTACGAGCAGTACTTC.

This sequence joins TRBV6-5 and TRBJ2-7; D tentatively fits TRBD1 or TRBD2 (7 bases each). CDR3 size: 14 residues. From germline, CDR1 is MNHEY and CDR2 SVGAGI. V was shortened by 10 bases and J by 4 bases, with 20 bases between the two germline ends. The CDR3 bases are TGTGCCACCCGGGGAGGGGGCATAGGATACGAGCAGTACTTC. This translates into CATRGGGIGYEQYF.

The chain links TRBV25-1 to TRBJ2-3, with TRBD2 matching over 7 bases. Germline lookup yields CDR1 MGHDK and CDR2 SYGVNS. There are 11 residues in the CDR3. Trimming cost V 8 bases and J 6 bases; bases outside gene matches: 2. For the CDR3, the DNA is TGTGCCAGCCGGGGGGTCGATACGCAGTATTTT. It encodes CASRGVDTQYF. Full variable domain (outside the CDR3, taken from reference TRBV25-1 and TRBJ2-3): EADIYQTPRYLVIGTGKKITLECSQTMGHDKMYWYQQDPGMELHLIHYSYGVNSTEKGDLSSESTVSRIRTEHFPLTLESARPSHTSQYLCASRGVDTQYFGPGTRLTVL.

This sequence joins TRBV6-1 and TRBJ2-6; D gene ambiguous. From germline, CDR1 is MNHNS and CDR2 SASEGT. V shed 3 bases and J shed 2 bases, with 5 bases lying between them. This CDR3 spans 14 amino acids. This CDR3 is CASSEVPGANVLTF. The DNA for the CDR3 is TGTGCCAGCAGTGAGGTCCCTGGGGCCAACGTCCTGACTTTC.